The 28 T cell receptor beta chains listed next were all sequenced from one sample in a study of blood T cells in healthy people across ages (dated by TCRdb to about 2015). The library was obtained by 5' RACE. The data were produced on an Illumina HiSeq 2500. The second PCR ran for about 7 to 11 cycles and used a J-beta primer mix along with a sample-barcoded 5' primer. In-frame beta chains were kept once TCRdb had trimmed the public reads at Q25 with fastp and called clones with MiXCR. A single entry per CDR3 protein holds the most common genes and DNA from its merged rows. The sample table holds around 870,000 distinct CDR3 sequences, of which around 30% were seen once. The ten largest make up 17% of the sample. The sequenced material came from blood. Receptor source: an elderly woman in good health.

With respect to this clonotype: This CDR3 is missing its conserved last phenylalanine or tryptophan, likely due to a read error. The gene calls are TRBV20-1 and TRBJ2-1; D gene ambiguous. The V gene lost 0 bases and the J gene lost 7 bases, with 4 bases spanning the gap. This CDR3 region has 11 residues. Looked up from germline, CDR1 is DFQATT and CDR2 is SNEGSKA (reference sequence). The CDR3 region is CSARDLNEQFV. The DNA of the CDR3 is TGCAGTGCTAGAGATTTGAATGAGCAGTTCGTC.

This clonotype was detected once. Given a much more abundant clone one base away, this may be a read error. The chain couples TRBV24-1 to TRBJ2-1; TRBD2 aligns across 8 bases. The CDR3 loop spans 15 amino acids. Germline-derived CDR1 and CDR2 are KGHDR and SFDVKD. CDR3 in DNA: TGTGTCACCAGTAAGGAGGGACTAGGAGACAATGAGCAGTTCTTC. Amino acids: CVTSKEGLGDNEQFF.

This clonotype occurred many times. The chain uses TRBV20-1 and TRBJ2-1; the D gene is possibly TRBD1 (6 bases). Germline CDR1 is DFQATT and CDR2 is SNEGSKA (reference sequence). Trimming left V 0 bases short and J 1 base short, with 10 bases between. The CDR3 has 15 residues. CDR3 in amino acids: CSARDPRGSYNEQFF. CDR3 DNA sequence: TGCAGTGCTAGAGATCCGAGGGGGTCCTACAATGAGCAGTTCTTC.

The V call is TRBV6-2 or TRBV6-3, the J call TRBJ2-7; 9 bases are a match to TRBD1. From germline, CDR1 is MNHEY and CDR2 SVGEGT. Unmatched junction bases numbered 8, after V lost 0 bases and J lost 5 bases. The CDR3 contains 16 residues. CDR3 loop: CASSYSGTGSSHEQYF. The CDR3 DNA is TGTGCCAGCAGTTACTCGGGGACAGGGAGTAGCCACGAGCAGTACTTC.

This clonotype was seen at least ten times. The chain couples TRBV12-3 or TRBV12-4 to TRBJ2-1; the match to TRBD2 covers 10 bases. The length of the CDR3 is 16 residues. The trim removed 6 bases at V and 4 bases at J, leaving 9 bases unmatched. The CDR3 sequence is CASRHSGGAGYNEQFF. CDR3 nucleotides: TGTGCCAGCAGGCACAGCGGGGGGGCGGGGTACAATGAGCAGTTCTTC.

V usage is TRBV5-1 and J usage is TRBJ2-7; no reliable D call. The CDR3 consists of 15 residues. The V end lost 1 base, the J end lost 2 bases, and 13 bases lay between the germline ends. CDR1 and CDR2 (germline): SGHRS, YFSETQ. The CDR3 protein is CASSLSTIGTYEQYF. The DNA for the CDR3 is TGCGCCAGCAGCTTGTCGACCATTGGGACCTACGAGCAGTACTTC. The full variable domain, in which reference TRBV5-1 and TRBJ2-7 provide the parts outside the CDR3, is KAGVTQTPRYLIKTRGQQVTLSCSPISGHRSVSWYQQTPGQGLQFLFEYFSETQRNKGNFPGRFSGRQFSNSRSEMNVSTLELGDSALYLCASSLSTIGTYEQYFGPGTRLTVT.

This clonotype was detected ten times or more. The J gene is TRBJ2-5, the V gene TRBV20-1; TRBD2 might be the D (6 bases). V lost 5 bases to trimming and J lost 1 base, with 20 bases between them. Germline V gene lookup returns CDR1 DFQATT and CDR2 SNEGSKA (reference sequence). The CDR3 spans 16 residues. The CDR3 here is CSAGLNTGLIQETQYF. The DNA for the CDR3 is TGCAGTGCTGGCCTCAATACGGGACTGATCCAAGAGACCCAGTACTTC.

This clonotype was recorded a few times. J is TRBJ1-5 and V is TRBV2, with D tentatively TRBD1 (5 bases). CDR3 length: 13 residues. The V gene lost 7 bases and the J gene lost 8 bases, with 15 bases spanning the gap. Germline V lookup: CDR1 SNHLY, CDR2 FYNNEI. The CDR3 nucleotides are TGTGCCAGCAAGGACACGGTGGTTGAGCCCCAGCATTTT. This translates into CASKDTVVEPQHF.

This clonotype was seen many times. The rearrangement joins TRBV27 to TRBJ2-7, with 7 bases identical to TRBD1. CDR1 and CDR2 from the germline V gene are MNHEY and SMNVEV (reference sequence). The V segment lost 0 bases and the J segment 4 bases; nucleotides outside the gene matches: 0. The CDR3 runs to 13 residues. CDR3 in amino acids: CASSLSTGYEQYF. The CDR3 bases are TGTGCCAGCAGTTTATCGACAGGGTACGAGCAGTACTTC.

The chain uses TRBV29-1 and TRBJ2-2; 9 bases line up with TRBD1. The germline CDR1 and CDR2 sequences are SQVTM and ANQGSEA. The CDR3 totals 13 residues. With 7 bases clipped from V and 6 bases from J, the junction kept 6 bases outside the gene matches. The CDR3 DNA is TGCAGCGCTGGACAGGGGTTCGCCGGGGAGCTGTTTTTT. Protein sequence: CSAGQGFAGELFF.

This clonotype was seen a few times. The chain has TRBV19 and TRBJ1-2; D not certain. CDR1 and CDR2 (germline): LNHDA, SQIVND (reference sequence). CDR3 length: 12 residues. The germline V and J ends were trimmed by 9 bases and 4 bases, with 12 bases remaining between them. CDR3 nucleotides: TGTGCCAGCCGACGAGCTCTCTATGGCTACACCTTC. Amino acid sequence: CASRRALYGYTF.

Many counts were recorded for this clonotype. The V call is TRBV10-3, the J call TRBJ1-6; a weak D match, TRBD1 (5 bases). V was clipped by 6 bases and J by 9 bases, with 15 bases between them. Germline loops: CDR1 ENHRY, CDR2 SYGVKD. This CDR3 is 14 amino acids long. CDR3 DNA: TGTGCCATCAGCTCCCAGGGAAACAGTTCACCCCTCCACTTT. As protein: CAISSQGNSSPLHF.

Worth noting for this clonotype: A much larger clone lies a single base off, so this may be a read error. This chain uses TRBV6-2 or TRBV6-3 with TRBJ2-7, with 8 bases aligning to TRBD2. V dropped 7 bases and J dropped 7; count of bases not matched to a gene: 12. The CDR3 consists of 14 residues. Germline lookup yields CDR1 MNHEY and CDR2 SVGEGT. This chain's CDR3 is CASKFGGADNEQYF. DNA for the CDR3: TGTGCCAGCAAATTCGGGGGGGCAGACAATGAGCAGTACTTC.

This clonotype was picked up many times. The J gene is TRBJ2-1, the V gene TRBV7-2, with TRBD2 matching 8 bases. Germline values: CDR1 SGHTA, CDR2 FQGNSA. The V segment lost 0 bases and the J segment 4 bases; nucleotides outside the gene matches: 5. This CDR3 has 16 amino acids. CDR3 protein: CASSLAVASGYNEQFF. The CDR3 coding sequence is TGTGCCAGCAGCTTAGCAGTGGCTAGCGGGTACAATGAGCAGTTCTTC.

The CDR3 coding sequence is TGCAGTGCACCGGGGCTGAGGGGGCAAGAGACCCAGTACTTC. Encoded protein: CSAPGLRGQETQYF. This chain links TRBV20-1 with TRBJ2-5, with a tentative D call TRBD1 (6 bases). V was cut by 6 bases and J by 2 bases, with 16 bases left in between. This CDR3 has 14 residues. From germline, CDR1 is DFQATT and CDR2 SNEGSKA (reference sequence).

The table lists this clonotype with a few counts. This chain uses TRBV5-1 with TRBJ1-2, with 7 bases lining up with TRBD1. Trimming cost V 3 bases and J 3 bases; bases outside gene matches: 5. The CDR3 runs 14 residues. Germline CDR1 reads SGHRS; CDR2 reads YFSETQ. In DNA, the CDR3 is TGCGCCAGCAGCTCGGGACAGAAGTACTATGGCTACACCTTC. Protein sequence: CASSSGQKYYGYTF.

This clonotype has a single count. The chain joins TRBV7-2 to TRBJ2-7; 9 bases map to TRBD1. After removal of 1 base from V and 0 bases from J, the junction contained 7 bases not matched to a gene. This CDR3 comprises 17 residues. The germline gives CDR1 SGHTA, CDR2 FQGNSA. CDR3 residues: CASSLGRQGGRSYEQYF. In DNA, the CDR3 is TGTGCCAGCAGCTTAGGGCGACAGGGGGGCCGCTCCTACGAGCAGTACTTC.

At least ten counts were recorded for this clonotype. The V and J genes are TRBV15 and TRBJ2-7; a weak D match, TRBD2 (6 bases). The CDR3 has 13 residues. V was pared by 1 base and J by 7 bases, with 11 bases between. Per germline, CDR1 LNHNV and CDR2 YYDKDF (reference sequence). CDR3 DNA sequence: TGTGCCACCAGCAGAGCTAGCGCGAATGAGCAGTACTTC. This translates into CATSRASANEQYF.

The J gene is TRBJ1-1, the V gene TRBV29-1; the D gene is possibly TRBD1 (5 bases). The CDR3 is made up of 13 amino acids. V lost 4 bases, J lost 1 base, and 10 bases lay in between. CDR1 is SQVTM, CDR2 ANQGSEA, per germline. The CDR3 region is CSVAWGPNTEAFF. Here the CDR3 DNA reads TGCAGCGTTGCTTGGGGCCCGAACACTGAAGCTTTCTTT.

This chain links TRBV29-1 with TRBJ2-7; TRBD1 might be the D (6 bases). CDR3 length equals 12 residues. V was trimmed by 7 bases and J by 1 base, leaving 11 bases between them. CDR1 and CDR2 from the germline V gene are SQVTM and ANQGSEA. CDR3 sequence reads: CSAWTESYEQYF. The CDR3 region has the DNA TGCAGCGCTTGGACAGAATCCTACGAGCAGTACTTC.

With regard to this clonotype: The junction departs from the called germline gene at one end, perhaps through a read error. CDR3 sequence: CARSLDEGLRTGQETQYF. The CDR3 bases are TGTGCCCGCAGTTTAGACGAAGGGTTACGGACAGGCCAAGAGACCCAGTACTTC. V is TRBV12-3 or TRBV12-4 and J is TRBJ2-5; the match to TRBD1 covers 7 bases. CDR3 size: 18 residues.

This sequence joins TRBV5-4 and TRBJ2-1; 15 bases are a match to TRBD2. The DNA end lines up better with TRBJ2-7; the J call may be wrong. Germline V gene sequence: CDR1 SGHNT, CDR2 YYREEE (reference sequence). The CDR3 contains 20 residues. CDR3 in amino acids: CASSLGGLAGGLTPYNEQYF. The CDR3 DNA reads TGTGCCAGCAGCTTGGGGGGACTAGCGGGGGGCCTCACCCCCTACAATGAGCAGTACTTC.

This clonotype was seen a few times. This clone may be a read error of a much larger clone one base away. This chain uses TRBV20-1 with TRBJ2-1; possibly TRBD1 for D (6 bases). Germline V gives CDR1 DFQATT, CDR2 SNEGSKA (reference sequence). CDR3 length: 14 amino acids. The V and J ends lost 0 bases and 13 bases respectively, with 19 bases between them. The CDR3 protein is CSARDPRAQGTQFF. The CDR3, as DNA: TGCAGTGCTAGAGATCCTAGGGCTCAGGGGACCCAGTTCTTC.

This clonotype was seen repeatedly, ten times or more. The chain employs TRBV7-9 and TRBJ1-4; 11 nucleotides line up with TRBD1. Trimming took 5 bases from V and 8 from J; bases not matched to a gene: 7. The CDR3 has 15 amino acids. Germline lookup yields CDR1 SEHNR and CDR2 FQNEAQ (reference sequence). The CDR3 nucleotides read TGTGCCAGCAGCATAGGGGGACAGGGGGAAGAAAAACTGTTTTTT. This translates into CASSIGGQGEEKLFF.

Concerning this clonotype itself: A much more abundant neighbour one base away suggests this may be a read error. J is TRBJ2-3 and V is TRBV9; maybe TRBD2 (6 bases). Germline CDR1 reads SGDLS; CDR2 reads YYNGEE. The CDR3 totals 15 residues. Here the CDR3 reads CAGSVTRSGTDTQYF. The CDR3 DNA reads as TGTGCCGGCAGCGTAACACGTAGCGGTACAGATACGCAGTATTTT. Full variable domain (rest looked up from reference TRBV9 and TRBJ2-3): DSGVTQTPKHLITATGQRVTLRCSPRSGDLSVYWYQQSLDQGLQFLIQYYNGEERAKGNILERFSAQQFPDLHSELNLSSLELGDSALYFCAGSVTRSGTDTQYFGPGTRLTVL.

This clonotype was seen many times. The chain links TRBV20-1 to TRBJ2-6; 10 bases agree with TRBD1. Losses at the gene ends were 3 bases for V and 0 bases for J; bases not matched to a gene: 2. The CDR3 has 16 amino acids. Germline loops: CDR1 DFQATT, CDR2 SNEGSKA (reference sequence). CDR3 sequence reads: CSASRTGGSGANVLTF. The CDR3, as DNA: TGCAGTGCTAGTAGGACAGGGGGCTCTGGGGCCAACGTCCTGACTTTC.

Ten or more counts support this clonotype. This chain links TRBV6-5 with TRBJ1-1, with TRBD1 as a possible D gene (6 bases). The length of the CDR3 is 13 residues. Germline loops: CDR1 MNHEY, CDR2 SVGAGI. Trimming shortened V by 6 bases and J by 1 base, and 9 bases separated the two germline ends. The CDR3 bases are TGTGCCAGCAGGAAGACAGGGAACACTGAAGCTTTCTTT. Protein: CASRKTGNTEAFF.

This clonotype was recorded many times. CDR3 loop: CASSLFRGPEAFF. Here the CDR3 DNA reads TGTGCCAGCAGCTTATTCAGGGGCCCTGAAGCTTTCTTT. This sequence joins TRBV7-2 and TRBJ1-1, with a tentative D call TRBD1 (6 bases). Germline V gene data show CDR1 as SGHTA and CDR2 as FQGNSA. CDR3 size: 13 residues. V lost 2 bases and J 6 bases, leaving 10 bases between the germline ends. Filled out from reference TRBV7-2 and TRBJ1-1, the complete variable domain reads GAGVSQSPSNKVTEKGKDVELRCDPISGHTALYWYRQSLGQGLEFLIYFQGNSAPDKSGLPSDRFSAERTGGSVSTLTIQRTQQEDSAVYLCASSLFRGPEAFFGQGTRLTVV.